This TCR beta chain derives from a study of response to subunit inactivated influenza vaccine. Regarding the study as a whole: Few additional T cells are recruited per seasonal influenza vaccination, authors suggested.

TCRdb re-derived calls from the RT-PCR reads in MiXCR, one entry per CDR3 protein. The sample lists about 520,000 distinct CDR3 sequences, approximately 6.9% occurring once. This clonotype has at least ten counts. Antigen specificity is unknown. The germline V gene has CDR1 SGHAT and CDR2 FQNNGV. V dropped 0 bases and J dropped 7; count of bases not matched to a gene: 4. This CDR3 spans 15 amino acids. This clonotype was obtained from a man aged 45-69 years who received an inactivated influenza vaccine. Sequenced here: PBMCs from blood, sampled 23 months after vaccination. The chain combines TRBV11-2 with TRBJ2-1, with 9 bases matching TRBD2. The CDR3 region is CASSLEPSGKNEQFF. The CDR3 bases are TGTGCCAGCAGCTTAGAACCTAGCGGGAAGAATGAGCAGTTCTTC. The full variable domain, completed using reference TRBV11-2 and TRBJ2-1, is EAGVAQSPRYKIIEKRQSVAFWCNPISGHATLYWYQQILGQGPKLLIQFQNNGVVDDSQLPKDRFSAERLKGVDSTLKIQPAKLEDSAVYLCASSLEPSGKNEQFFGPGTRLTVL.